Sequencing of this T cell receptor beta chain was carried out in a study of blood T cell repertoires in COVID-19. Study details: Collection of acute and convalescent COVID-19 samples took place in the United States, Italy and Spain. The analysed material was cDNA or gDNA that came from T cells, B-cell-depleted T cells, or PBMCs.

V gave up 6 bases and J gave up 5 bases; unmatched junction bases: 10. The CDR3 consists of 15 residues. Per the germline V gene, CDR1 is SQVTM and CDR2 is ANQGSEA. In the original analysis: For nucleated cells, counts were estimated from reference gene primer amplification. TCRdb's table, derived via immunoSEQ multiplex PCR, lists solely in-frame clones and lacks some. The D gene and trimming were derived from the DNA, and the V and J assignments and clone size from that table. This table has roughly 100,000 clones, approximately 85% appearing once. J is TRBJ2-3 and V is TRBV29-1; 11 nucleotides align to TRBD2. Sample: peripheral blood. This TCR was recovered from a human donor in a cohort sampled during active COVID-19. The CDR3 loop reads CSVLLLTSGKDTQYF. CDR3 coding DNA: TGCAGCGTCCTACTCCTGACTAGCGGGAAAGATACGCAGTATTTT.